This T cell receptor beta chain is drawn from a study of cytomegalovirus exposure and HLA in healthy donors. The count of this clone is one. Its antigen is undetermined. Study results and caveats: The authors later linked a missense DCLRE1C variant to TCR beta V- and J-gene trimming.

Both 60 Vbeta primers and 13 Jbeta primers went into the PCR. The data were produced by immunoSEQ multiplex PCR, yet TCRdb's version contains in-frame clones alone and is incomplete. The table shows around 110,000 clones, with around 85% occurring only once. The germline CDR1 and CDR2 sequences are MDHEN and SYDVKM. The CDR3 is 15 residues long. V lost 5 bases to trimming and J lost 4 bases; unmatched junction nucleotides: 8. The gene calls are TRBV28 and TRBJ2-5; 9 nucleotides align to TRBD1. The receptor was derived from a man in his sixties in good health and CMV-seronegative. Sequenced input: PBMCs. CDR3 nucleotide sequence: TGTGCCAGCAGTCTAGGGACAGGGTGGTTAGAGACCCAGTACTTC. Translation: CASSLGTGWLETQYF.